This TCR beta chain is from a study of brain T cells in children with intractable seizures. The data were produced by immunoSEQ multiplex PCR, yet TCRdb's version contains in-frame clones alone and is incomplete. In the table there are approximately 330,000 clones, nearly 95% of which are singletons. The study's findings and limits: Viral specificity was inferred only from CDR3 similarity; HCMV serostatus was unknown. Absence of clones before surgery may stem from lower sequencing depth.

As for time point: blood from clinic visit 5 months post-surgery; TSC patient then seizure free. Surgery cases with the highest brain T cell transcript signatures were chosen for sequencing. The ends were cut back, 5 bases at V and 7 bases at J, with 8 bases in the middle. This CDR3 spans 11 amino acids. CDR1 and CDR2 from the germline V gene are KGHSH and LQKENI. Note on this clone: Its antigen is undetermined.

The clonotype comes from a boy under three years old with tuberous sclerosis and intractable seizures. Specimen: peripheral blood, collected less than 6 months after surgery. This chain joins TRBV18 and TRBJ1-1; no clear D gene. CDR3 amino acids: CASSSAGEAFF. The DNA for the CDR3 is TGTGCCAGCTCATCCGCTGGTGAAGCTTTCTTT.